This T cell receptor (beta chain) was sequenced for a study of T-cell memory formation after mild COVID-19. This clonotype was detected only a few times. Per germline, CDR1 DFQATT and CDR2 SNEGSKA (reference sequence). Deletions cut 6 bases from V and 0 bases from J, with 13 bases between. The CDR3 has 14 amino acids. TCRdb fed the 5' RACE reads into MiXCR, producing one record per CDR3 protein. The sample lists roughly 400,000 distinct CDR3 sequences, about 17% seen once, with roughly 21% in the top ten. The receptor's source is a man younger than 30 who had mild COVID-19 (a few samples of this study predate the infection). Cell type and time point are not known. This chain connects TRBV20-1 to TRBJ2-3; D gene unclear. Input material: PBMCs or a T cell subset sorted from them (not recorded which). The DNA for the CDR3 is TGCAGTGCCAAGGTTTCTAGTAGCACAGATACGCAGTATTTT. It specifies CSAKVSSSTDTQYF.